The clone carrying this TCR beta chain showed up many times. The antigen remains unidentified. The CDR3 is made up of 14 amino acids. V was pared by 1 base and J by 3 bases, with 9 bases between. The presence of a unique molecular identifier marked each TCR cDNA molecule. TCRdb re-called the 5' RACE reads through MiXCR, storing one row per CDR3 protein. The repertoire includes approximately 9,700 distinct CDR3 sequences, less than 15% of them detected once, and under 12% sits in the top ten. Time point reported: sample taken at primary tumor resection. Untreated early-stage non-small cell lung cancer patients, 70 to 85 in total, were the donors. The record originates from a study of spatial heterogeneity in lung cancer. Study-level information: Alpha-chain sequences were detected in numbers that were consistently lower than beta-chain sequences. Study-level points and caveats: The number of expanded tumor alpha and beta chains correlated with mutation number.

This sequence was found in a male donor with early-stage non-small cell lung cancer. The source was lung tumor tissue, collected at surgery. The chain couples TRBV12-3 or TRBV12-4 to TRBJ2-5; a weak D match, TRBD2 (6 bases). The CDR3 loop reads CASSLGPGEETQYF. The CDR3 DNA follows: TGTGCCAGCAGTTTAGGTCCGGGGGAAGAGACCCAGTACTTC.